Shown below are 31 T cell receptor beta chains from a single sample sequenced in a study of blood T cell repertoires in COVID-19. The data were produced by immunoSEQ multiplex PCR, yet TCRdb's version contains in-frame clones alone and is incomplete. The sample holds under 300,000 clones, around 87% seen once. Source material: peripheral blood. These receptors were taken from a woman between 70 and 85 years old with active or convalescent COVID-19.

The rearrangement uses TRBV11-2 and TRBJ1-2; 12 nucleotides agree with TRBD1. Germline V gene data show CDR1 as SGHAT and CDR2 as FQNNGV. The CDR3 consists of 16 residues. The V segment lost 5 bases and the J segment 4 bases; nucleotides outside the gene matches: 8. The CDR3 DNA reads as TGTGCCAGCAGCCAACCCGGGACAGGGGGCCGCTATGGCTACACCTTC. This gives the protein CASSQPGTGGRYGYTF.

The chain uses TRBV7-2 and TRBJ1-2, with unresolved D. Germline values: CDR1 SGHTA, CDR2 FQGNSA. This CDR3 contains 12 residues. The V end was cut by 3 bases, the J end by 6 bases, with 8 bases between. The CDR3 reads CASSFLADGYTF. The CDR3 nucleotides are TGTGCCAGCAGCTTTTTGGCCGATGGCTACACCTTC.

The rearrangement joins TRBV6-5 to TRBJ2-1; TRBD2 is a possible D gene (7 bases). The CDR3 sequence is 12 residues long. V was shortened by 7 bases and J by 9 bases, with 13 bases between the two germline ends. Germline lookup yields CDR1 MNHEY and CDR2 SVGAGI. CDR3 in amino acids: CASTFRGAEQFF. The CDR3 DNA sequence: TGTGCCAGCACATTCCGGGGGGCTGAGCAGTTCTTC.

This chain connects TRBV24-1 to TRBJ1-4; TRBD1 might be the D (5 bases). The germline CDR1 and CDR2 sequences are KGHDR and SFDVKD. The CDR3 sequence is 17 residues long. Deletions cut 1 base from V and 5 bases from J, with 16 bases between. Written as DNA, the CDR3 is TGTGCCACCAGTGATTTAGGAGGAGGAGGGACGAATGAAAAACTGTTTTTT. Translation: CATSDLGGGGTNEKLFF.

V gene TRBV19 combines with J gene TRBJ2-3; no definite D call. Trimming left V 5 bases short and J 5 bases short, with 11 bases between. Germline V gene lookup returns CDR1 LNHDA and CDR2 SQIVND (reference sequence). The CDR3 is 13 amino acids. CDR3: CASSSTPRDTQYF. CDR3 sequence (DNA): TGTGCCAGTAGTTCCACTCCCCGAGATACGCAGTATTTT.

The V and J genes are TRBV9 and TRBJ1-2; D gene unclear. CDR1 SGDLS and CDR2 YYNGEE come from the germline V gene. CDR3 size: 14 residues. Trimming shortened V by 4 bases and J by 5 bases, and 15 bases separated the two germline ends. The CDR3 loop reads CASSSSQDTYGYTF. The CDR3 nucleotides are TGTGCCAGCAGCTCCTCGCAGGATACTTATGGCTACACCTTC. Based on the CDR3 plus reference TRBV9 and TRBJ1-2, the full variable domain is DSGVTQTPKHLITATGQRVTLRCSPRSGDLSVYWYQQSLDQGLQFLIQYYNGEERAKGNILERFSAQQFPDLHSELNLSSLELGDSALYFCASSSSQDTYGYTFGSGTRLTVV.

This chain's CDR3 is CASSLDAGSNYGYTF. CDR3 nucleotides: TGCGCCAGCAGCTTGGATGCAGGGTCGAACTATGGCTACACCTTC. The chain is built from TRBV5-1 and TRBJ1-2; possibly TRBD1 for D (5 bases). The CDR3 is 15 amino acids. Germline V gene lookup returns CDR1 SGHRS and CDR2 YFSETQ. Trimming pared 0 bases from V and 2 bases from J, leaving 11 bases between.

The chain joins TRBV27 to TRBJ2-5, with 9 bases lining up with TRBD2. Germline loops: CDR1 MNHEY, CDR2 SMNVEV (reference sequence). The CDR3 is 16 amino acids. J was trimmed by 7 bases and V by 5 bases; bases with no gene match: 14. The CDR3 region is CASSSPGAGGSGTQYF. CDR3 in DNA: TGTGCCAGCAGTAGCCCAGGAGCGGGGGGATCGGGGACCCAGTACTTC.

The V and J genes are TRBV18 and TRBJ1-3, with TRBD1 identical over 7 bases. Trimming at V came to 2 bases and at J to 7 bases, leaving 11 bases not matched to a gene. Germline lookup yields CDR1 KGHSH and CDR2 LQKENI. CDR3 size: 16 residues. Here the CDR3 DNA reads TGTGCCAGCTCACCAATGGGCGACAGGGACGGGAACACCATATATTTT. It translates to CASSPMGDRDGNTIYF. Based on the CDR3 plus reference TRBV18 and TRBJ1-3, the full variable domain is NAGVMQNPRHLVRRRGQEARLRCSPMKGHSHVYWYRQLPEEGLKFMVYLQKENIIDESGMPKERFSAEFPKEGPSILRIQQVVRGDSAAYFCASSPMGDRDGNTIYFGEGSWLTVV.

The CDR3 region is CAIRGRTSSYNEQFF. The CDR3 region has the DNA TGTGCCATCAGGGGGCGGACTAGCTCCTACAATGAGCAGTTCTTC. The gene calls are TRBV10-3 and TRBJ2-1, with TRBD2 matching 7 bases. This CDR3 has 15 amino acids. J was trimmed by 0 bases and V by 6 bases; bases with no gene match: 5. Germline CDR1 is ENHRY and CDR2 is SYGVKD.

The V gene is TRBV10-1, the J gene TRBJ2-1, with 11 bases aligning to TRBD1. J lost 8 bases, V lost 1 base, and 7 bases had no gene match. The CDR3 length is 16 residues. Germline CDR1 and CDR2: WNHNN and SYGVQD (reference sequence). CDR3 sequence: CASSEYEDRGRDEQFF. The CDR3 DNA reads TGCGCCAGCAGTGAGTACGAGGACAGGGGGCGGGATGAGCAGTTCTTC.

CDR3 residues: CASSSTGFSEAFF. CDR3 sequence (DNA): TGTGCCAGCAGCTCGACAGGGTTTAGTGAAGCTTTCTTT. The genes are TRBV5-6 and TRBJ1-1, with 7 bases fitting TRBD1. J gave up 7 bases and V 3 bases, and 6 bases lay outside the gene matches. This CDR3 has 13 residues. Germline assignment: CDR1 SGHDT and CDR2 YYEEEE. The full variable domain, in which reference TRBV5-6 and TRBJ1-1 provide the parts outside the CDR3, is DAGVTQSPTHLIKTRGQQVTLRCSPKSGHDTVSWYQQALGQGPQFIFQYYEEEERQRGNFPDRFSGHQFPNYSSELNVNALLLGDSALYLCASSSTGFSEAFFGQGTRLTVV.

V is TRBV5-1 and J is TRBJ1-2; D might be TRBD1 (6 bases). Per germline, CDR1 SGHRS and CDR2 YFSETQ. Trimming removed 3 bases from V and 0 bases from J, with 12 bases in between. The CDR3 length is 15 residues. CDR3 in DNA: TGCGCCAGCAGCTCTTTACAGGGAGCTAACTATGGCTACACCTTC. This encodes CASSSLQGANYGYTF.

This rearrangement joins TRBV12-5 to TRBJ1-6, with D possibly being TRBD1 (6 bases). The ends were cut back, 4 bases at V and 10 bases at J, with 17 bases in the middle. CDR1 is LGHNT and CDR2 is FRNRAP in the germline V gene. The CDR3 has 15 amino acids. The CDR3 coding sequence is TGTGCTAGTGGTTCCCAAACAGGGCTAGCCTCACCCCTCCACTTT. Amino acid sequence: CASGSQTGLASPLHF.

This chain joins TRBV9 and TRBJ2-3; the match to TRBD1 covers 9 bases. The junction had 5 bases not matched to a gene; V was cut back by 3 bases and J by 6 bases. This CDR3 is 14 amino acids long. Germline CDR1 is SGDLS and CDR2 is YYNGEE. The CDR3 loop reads CASSAGQGRDTQYF. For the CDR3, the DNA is TGTGCCAGCAGCGCAGGACAGGGGAGGGATACGCAGTATTTT.

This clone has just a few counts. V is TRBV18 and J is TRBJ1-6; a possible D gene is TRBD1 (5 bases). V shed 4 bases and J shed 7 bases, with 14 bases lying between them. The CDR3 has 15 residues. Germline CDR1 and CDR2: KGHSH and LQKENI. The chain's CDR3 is CASSLDRDLNSPLHF. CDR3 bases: TGTGCCAGCTCACTCGATCGGGACTTAAATTCACCCCTCCACTTT.

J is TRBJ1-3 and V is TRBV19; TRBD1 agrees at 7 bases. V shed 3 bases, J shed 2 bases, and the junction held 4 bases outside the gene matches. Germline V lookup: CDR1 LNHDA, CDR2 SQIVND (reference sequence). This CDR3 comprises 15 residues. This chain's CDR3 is CASSIRGSPGNTIYF. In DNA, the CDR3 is TGTGCCAGTAGTATCAGGGGGAGCCCTGGAAACACCATATATTTT.

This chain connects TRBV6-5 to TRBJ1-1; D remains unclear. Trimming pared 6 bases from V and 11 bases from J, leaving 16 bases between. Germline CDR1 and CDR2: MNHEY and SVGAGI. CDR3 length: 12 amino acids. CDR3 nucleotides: TGTGCCAGCAGCCGCCTCCCCTCGGAGGCTTTCTTT. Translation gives CASSRLPSEAFF.

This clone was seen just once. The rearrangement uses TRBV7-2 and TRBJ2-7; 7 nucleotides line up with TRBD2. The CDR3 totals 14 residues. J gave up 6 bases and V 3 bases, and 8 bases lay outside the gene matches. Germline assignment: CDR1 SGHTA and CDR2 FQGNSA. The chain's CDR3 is CASSLGGDPIEQYF. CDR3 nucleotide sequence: TGTGCCAGCAGCTTGGGGGGGGACCCTATCGAGCAGTACTTC.

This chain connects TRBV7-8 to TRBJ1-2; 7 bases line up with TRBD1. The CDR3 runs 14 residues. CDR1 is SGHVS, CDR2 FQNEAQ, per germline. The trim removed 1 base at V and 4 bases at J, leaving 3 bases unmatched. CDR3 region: CASSLGAGGYGYTF. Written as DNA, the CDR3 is TGTGCCAGCAGCTTAGGCGCAGGGGGCTATGGCTACACCTTC.

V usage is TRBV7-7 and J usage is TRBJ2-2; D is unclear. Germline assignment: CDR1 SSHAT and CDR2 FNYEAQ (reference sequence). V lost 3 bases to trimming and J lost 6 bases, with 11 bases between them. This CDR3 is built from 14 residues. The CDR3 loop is CASSFGSGAGELFF. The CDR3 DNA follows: TGTGCCAGCAGCTTCGGCTCCGGAGCCGGGGAGCTGTTTTTT.

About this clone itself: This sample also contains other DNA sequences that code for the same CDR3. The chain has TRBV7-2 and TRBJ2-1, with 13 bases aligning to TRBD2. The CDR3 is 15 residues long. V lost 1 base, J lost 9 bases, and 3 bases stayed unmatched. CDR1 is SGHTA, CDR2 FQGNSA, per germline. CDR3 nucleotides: TGTGCCAGCAGCTTAGGACTAGCGGGGGGCGTTGAGCAGTTCTTC. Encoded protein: CASSLGLAGGVEQFF.

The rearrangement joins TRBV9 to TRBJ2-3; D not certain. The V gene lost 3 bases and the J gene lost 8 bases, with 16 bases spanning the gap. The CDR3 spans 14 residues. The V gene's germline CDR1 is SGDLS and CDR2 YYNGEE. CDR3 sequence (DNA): TGTGCCAGCAGCGCTACTATCCCCTTCAGTACGCAGTATTTT. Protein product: CASSATIPFSTQYF.

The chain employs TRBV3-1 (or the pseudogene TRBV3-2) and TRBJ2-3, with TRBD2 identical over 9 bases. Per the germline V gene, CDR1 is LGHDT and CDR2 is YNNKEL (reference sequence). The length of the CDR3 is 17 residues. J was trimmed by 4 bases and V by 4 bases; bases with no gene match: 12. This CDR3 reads CASSLLGGGAGADTQYF. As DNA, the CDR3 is TGTGCCAGCAGCCTCCTGGGCGGGGGGGCTGGTGCAGATACGCAGTATTTT.

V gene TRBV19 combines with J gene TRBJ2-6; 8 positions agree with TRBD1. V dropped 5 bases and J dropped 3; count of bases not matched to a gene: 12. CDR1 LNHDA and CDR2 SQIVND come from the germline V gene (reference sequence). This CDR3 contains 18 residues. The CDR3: CASSPKGQALGGANVLTF. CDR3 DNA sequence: TGTGCCAGTAGTCCCAAGGGACAGGCCCTAGGTGGGGCCAACGTCCTGACTTTC.

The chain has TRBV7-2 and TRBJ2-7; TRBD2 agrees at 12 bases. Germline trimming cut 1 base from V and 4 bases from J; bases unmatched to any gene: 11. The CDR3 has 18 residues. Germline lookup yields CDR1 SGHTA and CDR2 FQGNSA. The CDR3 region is CASSLGASGGARWYEQYF. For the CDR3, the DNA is TGTGCCAGCAGCTTAGGGGCTAGCGGGGGGGCCCGGTGGTACGAGCAGTACTTC.

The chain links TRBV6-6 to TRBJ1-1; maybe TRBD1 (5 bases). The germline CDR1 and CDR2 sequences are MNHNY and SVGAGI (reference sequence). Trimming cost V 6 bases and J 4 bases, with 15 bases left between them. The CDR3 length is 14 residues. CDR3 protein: CASRLDSRGTEAFF. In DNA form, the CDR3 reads TGTGCCAGCAGACTCGACAGCCGTGGCACTGAAGCTTTCTTT.

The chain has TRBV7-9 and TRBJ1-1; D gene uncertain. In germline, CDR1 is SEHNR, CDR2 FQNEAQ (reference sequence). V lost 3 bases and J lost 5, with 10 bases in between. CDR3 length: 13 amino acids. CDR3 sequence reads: CASSLADVTEAFF. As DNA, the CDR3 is TGTGCCAGCAGCTTGGCGGATGTGACTGAAGCTTTCTTT.

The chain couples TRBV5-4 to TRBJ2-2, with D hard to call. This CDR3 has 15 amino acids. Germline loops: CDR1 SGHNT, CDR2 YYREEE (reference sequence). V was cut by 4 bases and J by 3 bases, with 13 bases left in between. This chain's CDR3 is CASSLPRVDTGELFF. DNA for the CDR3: TGTGCCAGCAGCCTTCCTCGCGTGGACACCGGGGAGCTGTTTTTT.

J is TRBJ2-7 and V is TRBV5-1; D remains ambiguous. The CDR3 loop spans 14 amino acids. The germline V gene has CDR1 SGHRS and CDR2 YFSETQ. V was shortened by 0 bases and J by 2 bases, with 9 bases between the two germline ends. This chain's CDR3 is CASSLGGSAYEQYF. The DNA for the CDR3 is TGCGCCAGCAGCTTGGGAGGTTCCGCCTACGAGCAGTACTTC.

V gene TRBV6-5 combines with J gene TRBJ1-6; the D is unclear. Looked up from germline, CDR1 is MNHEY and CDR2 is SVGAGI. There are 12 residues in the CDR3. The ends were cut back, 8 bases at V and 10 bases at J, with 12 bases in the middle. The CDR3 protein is CASQPGGSPLHF. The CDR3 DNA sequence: TGTGCCAGCCAGCCCGGAGGATCACCCCTCCACTTT.